These 3 T cell receptor beta chains were all obtained from the same sample, sequenced in a study of identifying expanded T cells in peripheral blood. The repertoire was sequenced with immunoSEQ multiplex PCR; TCRdb's copy has only in-frame clones and lacks some. Of 80,000 to 95,000 clones detected, approximately 90% appear once; the ten largest clones hold about 4%. Sequencing used blood. Every receptor here comes from a person between 18 and 69 years old in good health.

The chain is built from TRBV19 and TRBJ2-1; 7 bases fit TRBD2. The CDR3 has 14 residues. Per germline, CDR1 LNHDA and CDR2 SQIVND (reference sequence). V lost 2 bases to trimming and J lost 3 bases; unmatched junction nucleotides: 1. The CDR3 region has the DNA TGTGCCAGTAGTATACTAGCGGACTACAATGAGCAGTTCTTC. This gives the protein CASSILADYNEQFF.

The V and J genes are TRBV5-1 and TRBJ2-5; possibly TRBD2 for D (6 bases). The CDR3 extends over 14 amino acids. CDR1 and CDR2 (germline): SGHRS, YFSETQ. V gave up 1 base and J gave up 4 bases, with 11 bases separating them. CDR3 sequence: CASSLQGGRETQYF. The CDR3 nucleotides are TGCGCCAGCAGCTTGCAGGGAGGCAGAGAGACCCAGTACTTC.

The rearrangement links TRBV7-8 to TRBJ2-1; no firm D call. CDR1 and CDR2 from the germline V gene are SGHVS and FQNEAQ. The CDR3 covers 16 residues. Trimming took off 2 bases at V and 0 bases at J, with 11 bases between the two ends. The DNA for the CDR3 is TGTGCCAGCAGCTTATTTGGCCGACCCTCCTACAATGAGCAGTTCTTC. Protein sequence: CASSLFGRPSYNEQFF.